A single TCR beta chain is shown here with its context. Its target is not known. The data originate from a study of beta chain features in type 1 diabetes. V was cut by 0 bases and J by 3 bases, with 6 bases left in between. This CDR3 contains 13 residues. Germline CDR1 and CDR2: GTSNPN and SVGIG (reference sequence). The entirety of the isolated RNA underwent reverse transcription, so expressed TCRB transcripts were sequenced. Produced via immunoSEQ multiplex PCR; TCRdb's table is partial and in-frame only. The sample holds 640,000 or so clones, 10% to 15% seen once. The study's findings and limits: Naive, central memory and Treg TCRB repertoires seemed to resemble each other more closely in patients than they did in healthy donors. When Type 1 diabetes patients were examined, their TCRB CDR3s proved moderately but significantly shorter in all four CD4+ subsets.

Sorting with CD45RO/CCR7/CD25/CD127/CD95/CD27 yielded naive, central memory, regulatory and stem-like memory CD4+ cells. This chain uses TRBV30 with TRBJ1-3; D is uncertain. The sample consisted of naive CD4+ T cells from blood. The source is a man younger than 35 with type 1 diabetes. The DNA for the CDR3 is TGTGCCTGGAGTGTTTCACTTGGAAACACCATATATTTT. This translates into CAWSVSLGNTIYF.